This TCR beta chain was sequenced during a study of neurological immune-mediated disorders. This clonotype came up many times. CDR3 length: 13 amino acids. Germline CDR1 WSHSY, CDR2 SAAADI. V lost 6 bases and J 0 bases, leaving 7 bases between the germline ends. Maryland, USA blood bank volunteers served as healthy controls. One entry per CDR3 protein, called by TCRdb with MiXCR from the 5' RACE reads. The table includes about 48,000 distinct CDR3 sequences, about 25% detected once. Sequencing input: PBMCs. The TCR comes from a woman between 65 and 79 years old in good health. The chain joins TRBV10-2 to TRBJ2-3, with no clear D. The CDR3 nucleotides are TGCGCCAGCAGGGACCCCAGCACAGATACGCAGTATTTT. Amino acid sequence: CASRDPSTDTQYF.